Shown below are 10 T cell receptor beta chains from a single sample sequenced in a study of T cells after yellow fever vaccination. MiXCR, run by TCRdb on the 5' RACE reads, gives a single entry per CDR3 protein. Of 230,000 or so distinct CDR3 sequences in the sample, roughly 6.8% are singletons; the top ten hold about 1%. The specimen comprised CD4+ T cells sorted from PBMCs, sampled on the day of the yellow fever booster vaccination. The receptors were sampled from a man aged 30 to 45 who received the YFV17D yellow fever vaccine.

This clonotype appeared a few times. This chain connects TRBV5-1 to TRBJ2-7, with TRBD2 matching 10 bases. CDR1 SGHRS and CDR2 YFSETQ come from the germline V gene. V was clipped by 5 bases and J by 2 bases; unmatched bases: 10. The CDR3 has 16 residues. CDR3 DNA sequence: TGCGCCAGCAGTCCTACAACTAGCGGGGCCACCTACGAGCAGTACTTC. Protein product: CASSPTTSGATYEQYF.

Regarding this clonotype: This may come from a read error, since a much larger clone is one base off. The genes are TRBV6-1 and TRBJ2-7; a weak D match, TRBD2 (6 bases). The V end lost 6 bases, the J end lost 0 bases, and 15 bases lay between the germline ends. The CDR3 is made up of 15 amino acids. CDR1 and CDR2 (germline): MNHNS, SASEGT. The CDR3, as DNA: TGTGCCAGCAGGGATAGATCGGGAGCCTCCTACGAGCAGTACTTC. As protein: CASRDRSGASYEQYF.

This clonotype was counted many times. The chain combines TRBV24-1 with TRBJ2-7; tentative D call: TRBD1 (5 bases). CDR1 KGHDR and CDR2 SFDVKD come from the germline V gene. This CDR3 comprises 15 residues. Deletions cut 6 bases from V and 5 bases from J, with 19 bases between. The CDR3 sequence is CATSSPEQGLHEQYF. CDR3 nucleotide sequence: TGTGCCACCAGTAGCCCGGAGCAGGGTCTCCACGAGCAGTACTTC.

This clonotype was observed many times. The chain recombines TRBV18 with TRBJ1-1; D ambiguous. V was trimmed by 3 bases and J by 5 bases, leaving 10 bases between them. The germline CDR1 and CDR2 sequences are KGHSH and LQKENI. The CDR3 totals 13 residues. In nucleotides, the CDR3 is TGTGCCAGCTCACCGCCGCAGAGGACTGAAGCTTTCTTT. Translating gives CASSPPQRTEAFF. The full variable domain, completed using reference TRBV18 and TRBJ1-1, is NAGVMQNPRHLVRRRGQEARLRCSPMKGHSHVYWYRQLPEEGLKFMVYLQKENIIDESGMPKERFSAEFPKEGPSILRIQQVVRGDSAAYFCASSPPQRTEAFFGQGTRLTVV.

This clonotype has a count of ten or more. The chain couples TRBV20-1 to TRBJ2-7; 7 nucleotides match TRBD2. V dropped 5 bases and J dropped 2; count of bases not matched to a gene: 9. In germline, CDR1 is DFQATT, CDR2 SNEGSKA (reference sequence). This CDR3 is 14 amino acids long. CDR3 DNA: TGCAGTGCTCCCTCTAGCGGCCCACCCTACGAGCAGTACTTC. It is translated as CSAPSSGPPYEQYF.

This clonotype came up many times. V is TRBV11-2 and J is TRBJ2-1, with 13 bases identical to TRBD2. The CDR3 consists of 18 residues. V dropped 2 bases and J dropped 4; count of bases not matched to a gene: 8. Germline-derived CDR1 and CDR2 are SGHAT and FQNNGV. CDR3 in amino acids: CASSLLNQGLAGYNEQFF. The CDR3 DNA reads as TGTGCCAGCAGCTTATTAAACCAGGGACTAGCGGGATACAATGAGCAGTTCTTC.

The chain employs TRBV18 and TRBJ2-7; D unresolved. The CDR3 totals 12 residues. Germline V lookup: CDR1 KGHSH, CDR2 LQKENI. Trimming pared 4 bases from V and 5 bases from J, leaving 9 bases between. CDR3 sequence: CASSQSSNEQYF. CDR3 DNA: TGTGCCAGCTCACAATCAAGCAACGAGCAGTACTTC.

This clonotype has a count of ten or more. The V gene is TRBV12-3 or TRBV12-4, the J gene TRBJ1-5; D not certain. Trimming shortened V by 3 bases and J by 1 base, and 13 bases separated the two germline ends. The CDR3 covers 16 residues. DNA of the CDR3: TGTGCCAGCAGTTTCTACGGCTCGGGGAGCAATCAGCCCCAGCATTTT. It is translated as CASSFYGSGSNQPQHF.

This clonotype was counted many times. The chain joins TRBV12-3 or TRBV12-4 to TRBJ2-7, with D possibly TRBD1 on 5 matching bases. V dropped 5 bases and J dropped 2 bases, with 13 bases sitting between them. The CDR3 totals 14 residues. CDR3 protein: CASSTISGPYEQYF. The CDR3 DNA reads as TGTGCCAGCAGTACCATCTCAGGGCCCTACGAGCAGTACTTC.

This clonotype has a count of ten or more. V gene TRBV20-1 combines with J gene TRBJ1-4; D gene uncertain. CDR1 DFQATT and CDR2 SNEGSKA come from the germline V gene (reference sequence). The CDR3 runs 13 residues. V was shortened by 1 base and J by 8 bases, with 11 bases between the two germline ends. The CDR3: CSARVSGGEKLFF. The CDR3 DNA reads TGCAGTGCTAGAGTTTCCGGAGGCGAAAAACTGTTTTTT.